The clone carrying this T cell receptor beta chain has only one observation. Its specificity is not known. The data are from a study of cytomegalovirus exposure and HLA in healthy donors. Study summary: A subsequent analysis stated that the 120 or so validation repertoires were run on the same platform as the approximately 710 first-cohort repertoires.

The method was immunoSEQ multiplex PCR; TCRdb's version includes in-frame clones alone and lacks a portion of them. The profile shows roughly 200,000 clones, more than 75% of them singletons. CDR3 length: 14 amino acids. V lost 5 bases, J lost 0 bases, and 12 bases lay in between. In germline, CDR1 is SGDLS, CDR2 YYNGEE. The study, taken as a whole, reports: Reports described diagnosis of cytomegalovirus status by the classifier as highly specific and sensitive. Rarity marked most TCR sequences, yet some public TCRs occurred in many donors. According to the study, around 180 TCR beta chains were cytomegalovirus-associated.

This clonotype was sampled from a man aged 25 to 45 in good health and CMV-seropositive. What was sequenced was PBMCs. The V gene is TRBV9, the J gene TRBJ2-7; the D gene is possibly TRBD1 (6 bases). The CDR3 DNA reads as TGTGCCAGCAGTGGACAGCGAAGCTCCTACGAGCAGTACTTC. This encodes CASSGQRSSYEQYF.